This TCR beta chain originates from a study of vaccination effects on CD4 cells after COVID-19. The method was immunoSEQ multiplex PCR; TCRdb's version includes in-frame clones alone and lacks a portion of them. The table shows some 52,000 clones, with approximately 75% occurring only once. Study results and caveats: In healthy vaccinees, only 1 of 255 vaccine-induced clones cross-reacted with common cold coronaviruses. Convalescent patients were scarce, and early post-infection timepoints were absent.

The CDR3 loop spans 14 amino acids. V was pared by 8 bases and J by 0 bases, with 11 bases between. The germline gives CDR1 SGHTA, CDR2 FQGNSA. Antigen-specific CD4+ T cells were first expanded with viral peptide pools by the ViraFEST assay and only then sequenced. Isolating CD4+ T cells followed around nine days of culture. Nucleocapsid antibodies stayed negative before and after vaccination, showing no earlier SARS-CoV-2 infection. In culture with about 10 IU/ml IL-2 and roughly 9.7 ug/ml peptides, PBMC were grown at around 1.8 million per well. For this clone: Its target is unknown.

The gene calls are TRBV7-2 and TRBJ2-1, with D possibly matching TRBD1 (6 bases). The receptor was derived from a human donor who received a COVID-19 vaccine. The sequenced sample was CD4+ T cells from PBMCs cultured with HCoV-OC43 spike peptides, obtained before COVID-19 vaccination. As to subset: HCoV-OC43 spike overlapping peptide pool stimulation. The CDR3 region has the DNA TGTGCCAGCGCGACAGGTGGCTCCTACAATGAGCAGTTCTTC. Residues: CASATGGSYNEQFF.